The present T cell receptor beta chain was sequenced within a study of T cell clones after liver transplantation. Study details: Liver transplant recipients had immunosuppression withdrawal attempted within 2 years. Subjects received no induction therapy and standard immunosuppression until randomization at 12-24 months post-transplant.

In this sample, this clone turned up once. The antigen remains unidentified. The germline V gene has CDR1 MRHNA and CDR2 SNTAGT. V lost 2 bases to trimming and J lost 3 bases, with 17 bases between them. The CDR3 is 17 amino acids. Study-wide findings and caveats: Circulating graft-donor-reactive CD4 TCRbeta sequences fell significantly post-transplant in 5 of 8 subjects. In two subjects, few donor cells limited the measurable donor-reactive repertoire.

TCRdb keeps only in-frame clones here, not all; method: immunoSEQ multiplex PCR. The sample has about 33,000 clones; around 94% are singletons. The starting material was CD8+ T cells from blood, obtained 12 months after liver transplant. The chain uses TRBV6-4 and TRBJ2-1, with a possible D match to TRBD2 (5 bases). The receptor was isolated from a human patient who received a liver transplant. A subset of T cells may come from the graft donor. CDR3 in amino acids: CASSDGDVWERYNEQFF. The CDR3, as DNA: TGTGCCAGCAGTGACGGGGATGTGTGGGAGCGCTACAATGAGCAGTTCTTC.